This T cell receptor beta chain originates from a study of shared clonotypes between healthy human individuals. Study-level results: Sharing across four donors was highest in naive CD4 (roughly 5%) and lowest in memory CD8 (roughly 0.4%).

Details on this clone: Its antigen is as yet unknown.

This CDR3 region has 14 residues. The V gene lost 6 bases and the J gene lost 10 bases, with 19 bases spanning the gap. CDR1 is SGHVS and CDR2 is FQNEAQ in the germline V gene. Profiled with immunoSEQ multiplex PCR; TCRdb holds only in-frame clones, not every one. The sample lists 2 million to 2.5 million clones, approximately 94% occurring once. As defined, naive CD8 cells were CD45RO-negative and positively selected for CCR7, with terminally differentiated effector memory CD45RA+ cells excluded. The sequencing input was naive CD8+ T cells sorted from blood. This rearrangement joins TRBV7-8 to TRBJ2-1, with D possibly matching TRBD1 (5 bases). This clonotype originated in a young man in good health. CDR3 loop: CASRPLLVQGEQFF. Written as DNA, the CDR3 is TGTGCCAGCAGACCCCTCCTCGTCCAGGGCGAGCAGTTCTTC.